One and the same sample provided the 18 T cell receptor beta chains below, sequenced in a study of blood T cells in healthy people across ages. Sample-barcoded 5' priming and a J-beta primer mix drove a second PCR of about 6 to 12 cycles. MiXCR was run by TCRdb on the 5' RACE reads, yielding one entry per CDR3 protein. The table has around 1.5 million distinct CDR3 sequences, about 35% seen once; the top ten hold about 11%. The sequencing sample was made of blood. All receptors come from a woman in her 30s in good health.

Only a few counts were recorded for this clonotype. This sequence joins TRBV4-2 and TRBJ2-2; TRBD2 is a possible D gene (5 bases). V shed 1 base and J shed 2 bases, with 17 bases lying between them. Germline V gene sequence: CDR1 LGHNA, CDR2 YNFKEQ. This CDR3 has 18 residues. As DNA, the CDR3 is TGTGCCAGCAGCCAAGGAACTTCAGGACTCCTAAACACCGGGGAGCTGTTTTTT. Amino acid sequence: CASSQGTSGLLNTGELFF.

The chain joins TRBV25-1 to TRBJ2-3; perhaps TRBD2 as D (6 bases). With 2 bases removed from V and 6 bases from J, the gap between germline ends came to 12 bases. Looked up from germline, CDR1 is MGHDK and CDR2 is SYGVNS. The CDR3 runs to 14 residues. CDR3 in amino acids: CASSEGEREDTQYF. DNA of the CDR3: TGTGCCAGCAGTGAAGGAGAACGGGAGGATACGCAGTATTTT.

This clonotype was recorded a few times. The chain uses TRBV5-1 and TRBJ2-3, with a weak D call TRBD2 (7 bases). V was cut by 9 bases and J by 0 bases, with 11 bases left in between. Per the germline V gene, CDR1 is SGHRS and CDR2 is YFSETQ. There are 13 residues in the CDR3. The CDR3 DNA reads TGCGCCACCGCGGGGGCCAGCACAGATACGCAGTATTTT. This translates into CATAGASTDTQYF. Supplemented by reference TRBV5-1 and TRBJ2-3, the full variable domain reads KAGVTQTPRYLIKTRGQQVTLSCSPISGHRSVSWYQQTPGQGLQFLFEYFSETQRNKGNFPGRFSGRQFSNSRSEMNVSTLELGDSALYLCATAGASTDTQYFGPGTRLTVL.

The J gene is TRBJ2-1, the V gene TRBV5-8; D unclear. The CDR3 length is 15 residues. Germline values: CDR1 SGHTS, CDR2 YDEGEE. V shed 0 bases and J shed 6 bases, with 13 bases lying between them. The CDR3 coding sequence is TGTGCCAGCAGCTTGGTGGCTAGTATAGTCAATGAGCAGTTCTTC. This codes for CASSLVASIVNEQFF.

This clonotype was seen more than once but under ten times. The rearrangement uses TRBV20-1 and TRBJ1-5; D gene unclear. Germline loops: CDR1 DFQATT, CDR2 SNEGSKA (reference sequence). Between the trimmed V and J ends, which lost 0 bases and 4 bases, there was a span of 10 bases. This CDR3 has 14 amino acids. The CDR3 is CSAREGAGNQPQHF. The CDR3, as DNA: TGCAGTGCTAGAGAGGGCGCTGGGAATCAGCCCCAGCATTTT.

This clonotype was detected once. V is TRBV5-1 and J is TRBJ2-4; 8 bases map to TRBD1. The J call is uncertain, as TRBJ2-7 better fits the DNA end. Germline V CDR1 and CDR2: SGHRS, YFSETQ. The CDR3 extends over 14 amino acids. The CDR3 bases are TGCGCCAGCAGCACCGGGACAGGATTTGACGAGCAGTACTTC. Translating gives CASSTGTGFDEQYF.

CDR3 residues: CASSVQGGLVEQYF. For the CDR3, the DNA is TGTGCCAGCAGTGTACAGGGGGGGCTGGTCGAGCAGTACTTC. The V gene is TRBV25-1, the J gene TRBJ2-5; D perhaps matches TRBD1 (8 bases). The DNA end lines up better with TRBJ2-7; the J call may be wrong. There are 14 residues in the CDR3. Germline V gives CDR1 MGHDK, CDR2 SYGVNS.

CDR3 residues: CASSTRLSNTDTQYF. CDR3 bases: TGTGCCAGCAGTACTAGACTTTCTAACACAGATACGCAGTATTTT. This chain links TRBV12-3 or TRBV12-4 with TRBJ2-3, with D perhaps TRBD2 (5 bases). The V end lost 5 bases, the J end lost 2 bases, and 14 bases lay between the germline ends. The CDR3 has 15 amino acids.

V and J are TRBV12-3 or TRBV12-4 and TRBJ1-5; tentatively, D is TRBD1 (5 bases). Deletions cut 6 bases from V and 4 bases from J, with 16 bases between. This CDR3 has 15 amino acids. The CDR3 sequence is CASSRQSLRNQPQHF. The CDR3 coding sequence is TGTGCCAGCAGCCGACAGTCCCTTAGGAATCAGCCCCAGCATTTT.

The rearrangement links TRBV7-9 to TRBJ2-1; either TRBD1 or TRBD2 may supply D (5 bases each). The CDR3 has 17 residues. The V end was cut by 0 bases, the J end by 2 bases, with 14 bases between. CDR1 SEHNR and CDR2 FQNEAQ come from the germline V gene (reference sequence). The CDR3 DNA follows: TGTGCCAGCAGCTTAGCGTACCCAGGGAGCGCCTACAATGAGCAGTTCTTC. It codes for CASSLAYPGSAYNEQFF.

This clonotype was observed a handful of times. The V and J genes are TRBV5-5 and TRBJ2-3; maybe TRBD1 (5 bases). Trimming pared 0 bases from V and 2 bases from J, leaving 13 bases between. This CDR3 has 16 amino acids. The germline V gene encodes CDR1 SGHKS and CDR2 YYEKEE (reference sequence). This chain's CDR3 is CASSLVTGPNTDTQYF. The CDR3 DNA reads TGTGCCAGCAGCTTGGTTACAGGACCTAACACAGATACGCAGTATTTT.

This clonotype was observed many times. V is TRBV30 and J is TRBJ2-3; D ambiguous. The V end was cut by 2 bases, the J end by 2 bases, with 5 bases between. This CDR3 comprises 12 residues. From germline, CDR1 is GTSNPN and CDR2 SVGIG (reference sequence). CDR3 in amino acids: CAWSPHTDTQYF. The CDR3 DNA follows: TGTGCCTGGAGTCCCCACACAGATACGCAGTATTTT.

The genes are TRBV12-3 or TRBV12-4 and TRBJ2-7; D is tentatively TRBD1 or TRBD2 (5 bases each). The CDR3 has 14 amino acids. V was trimmed by 3 bases and J by 5 bases, leaving 14 bases between them. The CDR3: CASSFLGVVDEQYF. CDR3 bases: TGTGCCAGCAGTTTCCTGGGGGTGGTCGACGAGCAGTACTTC.

The rearrangement links TRBV14 to TRBJ2-1; TRBD2 agrees at 11 bases. V trimming: 2 bases; J trimming: 8 bases; junction bases outside the gene matches: 8. The CDR3 runs 16 residues. CDR1 and CDR2 (germline): SGHDN, FVKESK. CDR3 nucleotides: TGTGCCAGCAGCCAACTAGCGGGGGGCCAACAGCATGAGCAGTTCTTC. As protein: CASSQLAGGQQHEQFF.

The chain couples TRBV27 to TRBJ2-1, with TRBD2 matching 14 bases. This CDR3 is built from 16 residues. The trim removed 5 bases at V and 5 bases at J, leaving 5 bases unmatched. Germline V gene lookup returns CDR1 MNHEY and CDR2 SMNVEV (reference sequence). The CDR3 loop reads CASSPLGLAGDNEQFF. CDR3 bases: TGTGCCAGCAGTCCCTTGGGACTAGCGGGGGACAATGAGCAGTTCTTC.

The chain carries TRBV20-1 and TRBJ2-7; D possibly matches TRBD1 or TRBD2 (5 bases each). The V gene lost 5 bases and the J gene lost 5 bases, with 16 bases spanning the gap. Germline V gene lookup returns CDR1 DFQATT and CDR2 SNEGSKA (reference sequence). The CDR3 runs 13 residues. The CDR3 bases are TGCAGTGCTGGCCGGGACCCCCCAAACGAGCAGTACTTC. Its protein is CSAGRDPPNEQYF.

The chain has TRBV25-1 and TRBJ1-5; no reliable D call. The length of the CDR3 is 13 residues. From germline, CDR1 is MGHDK and CDR2 SYGVNS. V was clipped by 1 base and J by 6 bases, with 7 bases between them. CDR3: CASSEFGAQPQHF. DNA for the CDR3: TGTGCCAGCAGTGAATTCGGAGCTCAGCCCCAGCATTTT. The variable domain in full, completed from reference TRBV25-1 and TRBJ1-5, reads EADIYQTPRYLVIGTGKKITLECSQTMGHDKMYWYQQDPGMELHLIHYSYGVNSTEKGDLSSESTVSRIRTEHFPLTLESARPSHTSQYLCASSEFGAQPQHFGDGTRLSIL.

V is TRBV14 and J is TRBJ1-4; D possibly corresponds to TRBD1 (5 bases). Germline V gene data show CDR1 as SGHDN and CDR2 as FVKESK. Trimming took off 0 bases at V and 1 base at J, with 12 bases between the two ends. The CDR3 sequence is 17 residues long. The CDR3: CASSQEHRKGTNEKLFF. DNA for the CDR3: TGTGCCAGCAGCCAAGAACACAGGAAGGGAACTAATGAAAAACTGTTTTTT.